This T cell receptor beta chain was identified in a study of blood T cell repertoires in COVID-19. Across the study: Samples of COVID-19 (acute and convalescent) were obtained from the United States, Italy and Spain.

Original data processing: Cell counts per sample came from amplifying reference gene primers. Libraries were prepared by immunoSEQ multiplex PCR; TCRdb keeps only in-frame clonotypes and omits some of them. V and J calls and clone size are copied from that table; D and trimming were computed from the DNA. The table has about 190,000 clones, 78% seen once. The specimen sequenced was peripheral blood. This receptor was identified in a woman at least 80 years old with active or convalescent COVID-19.

The CDR3 loop is CASSILGQGNEKLFF. DNA of the CDR3: TGTGCCAGTAGTATCCTCGGACAGGGAAATGAAAAACTGTTTTTT. The chain links TRBV19 to TRBJ1-4, with 8 bases fitting TRBD1. Germline CDR1 and CDR2: LNHDA and SQIVND (reference sequence). The CDR3 totals 15 residues. Germline trimming cut 3 bases from V and 5 bases from J; bases unmatched to any gene: 5.